This entry features one T cell receptor beta chain sequence. Its antigen is still unknown. Primers: 60 Vbeta forward and 13 Jbeta reverse. Produced via immunoSEQ multiplex PCR; TCRdb's table is partial and in-frame only. The sample has about 150,000 clones; about four fifths are singletons. Trimming stripped 3 bases from V and 7 bases from J, with 13 bases between. Per germline, CDR1 SEHNR and CDR2 FQNEAQ (reference sequence). This CDR3 is 14 amino acids long. These data originate in a study of cytomegalovirus exposure and HLA in healthy donors. Study outcomes and limitations: Most subjects had HLA-A and HLA-B alleles reportedly predicted accurately by TCR beta sequences.

Healthy donors of bone marrow made up the group. The rearrangement links TRBV7-9 to TRBJ2-1; TRBD2 is a possible D gene (5 bases). The clonotype originates from a boy between 2 and 10 years old in good health and CMV-seronegative. Sequenced material: PBMCs. The CDR3: CASSLTGNRNEQFF. The CDR3 DNA follows: TGTGCCAGCAGCTTGACGGGGAACCGTAATGAGCAGTTCTTC.